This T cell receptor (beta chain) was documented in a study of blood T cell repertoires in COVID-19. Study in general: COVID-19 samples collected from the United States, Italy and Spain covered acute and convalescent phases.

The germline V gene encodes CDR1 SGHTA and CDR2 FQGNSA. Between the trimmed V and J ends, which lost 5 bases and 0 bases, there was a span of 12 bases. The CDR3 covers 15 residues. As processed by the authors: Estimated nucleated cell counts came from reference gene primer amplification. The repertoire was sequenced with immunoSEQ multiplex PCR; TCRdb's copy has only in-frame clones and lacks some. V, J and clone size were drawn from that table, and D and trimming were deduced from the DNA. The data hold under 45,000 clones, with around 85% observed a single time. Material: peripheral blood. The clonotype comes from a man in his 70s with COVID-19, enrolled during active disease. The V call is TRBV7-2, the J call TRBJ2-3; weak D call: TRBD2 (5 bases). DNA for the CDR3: TGTGCCAGCAGCCCCGGCGGGCTAAGCACAGATACGCAGTATTTT. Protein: CASSPGGLSTDTQYF.